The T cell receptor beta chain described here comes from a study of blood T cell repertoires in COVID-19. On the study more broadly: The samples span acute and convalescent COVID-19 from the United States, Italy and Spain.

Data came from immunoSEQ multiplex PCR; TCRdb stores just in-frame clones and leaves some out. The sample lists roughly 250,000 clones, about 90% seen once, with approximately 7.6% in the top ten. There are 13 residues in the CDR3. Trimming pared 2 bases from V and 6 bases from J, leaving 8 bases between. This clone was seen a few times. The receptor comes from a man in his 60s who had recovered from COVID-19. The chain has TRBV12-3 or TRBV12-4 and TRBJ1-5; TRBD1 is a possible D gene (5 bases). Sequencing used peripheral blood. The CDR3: CASSLLGAQPQHF. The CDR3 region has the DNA TGTGCCAGCAGTTTACTAGGGGCTCAGCCCCAGCATTTT.